This T cell receptor (beta chain) originates from a study of blood T cell repertoires in COVID-19 (dated by TCRdb to 2018 to 2021). About the investigation overall: Samples from collaborators originated in the United States, Italy and Spain and spanned both the acute and convalescent phases of COVID-19. The material from the prospective study consisted of cDNA or gDNA derived from T cells, B-cell-depleted T cells, or PBMCs. The dataset comprised deeply sampled blood TCRbeta repertoires from subjects exposed to, actively infected with, or recovered from COVID-19. The repertoires were made available in a free public database intended to serve as a resource for research on the immune response to SARS-CoV-2. Samples were obtained from the ongoing ImmuneRACE study (first 160 participants) and from about 1,300 subjects provided by 6 global collaborators. The sample metadata nearly always contained a de-identified subject ID, COVID-19 status, age in years and sex. HLA class I and class II types, where available, came from metadata supplied by the sample provider rather than from assay-based typing.

Points the paper makes about the study in general: Clinical and demographic metadata were provided uncurated, with the amount varying by source and participant.

TCRbeta CDR3 regions were amplified from genomic DNA using the immunoSEQ Assay, a bias-controlled multiplex PCR. As for how the authors treated the data: The number of nucleated cells in each sample was estimated from the amplification of reference gene primers within the assay. To quantify the absolute abundance of each unique TCRbeta CDR3 rearrangement, sequence reads were collapsed and filtered. For each sample, productive Simpson clonality was calculated as the square root of Simpson's diversity index over productive rearrangements. TCRdb holds this immuneACCESS table with in-frame rearrangements only. Some clones are missing; in checked studies, unresolved V genes explain under half, and the rest has no known cause. V and J calls and clone size follow that table, whereas D and trimming were derived from the DNA. In all, the sample holds fewer than 65,000 clones, and about 80% of those were seen once. Roughly 3.5% of the sample belongs to the ten largest clones.

Points on this clone: Its antigen target is currently unknown. Base-call qualities are not available, and no considerably larger clone is one nucleotide away.

Spanning cysteine to phenylalanine, the CDR3 consists of 15 amino acids. The only DNA kept is the CDR3, 45 bases in frame from the first base. The germline V gene specifies SGHDT as CDR1 and YYEEEE as CDR2. At the junction V is shortened by 3 bases and J by 4 bases, with 13 bases in between. The collaborating institutions used their own protocols to collect whole blood in K2EDTA tubes. For TCRbeta analysis, collaborators shipped samples as frozen whole blood, isolated PBMCs, or DNA extracted from either of those sample types. This TCR was recovered from a man in his 60s with acute or convalescent COVID-19. This receptor chain uses TRBV5-6 and TRBJ1-4; D gene: possibly TRBD1, on 5 matching bases. Source material: peripheral blood. The nucleotides read TGTGCCAGCAGCTCTCCGGGACTGCTTAATGAAAAACTGTTTTTT. This sequence encodes CASSSPGLLNEKLFF.